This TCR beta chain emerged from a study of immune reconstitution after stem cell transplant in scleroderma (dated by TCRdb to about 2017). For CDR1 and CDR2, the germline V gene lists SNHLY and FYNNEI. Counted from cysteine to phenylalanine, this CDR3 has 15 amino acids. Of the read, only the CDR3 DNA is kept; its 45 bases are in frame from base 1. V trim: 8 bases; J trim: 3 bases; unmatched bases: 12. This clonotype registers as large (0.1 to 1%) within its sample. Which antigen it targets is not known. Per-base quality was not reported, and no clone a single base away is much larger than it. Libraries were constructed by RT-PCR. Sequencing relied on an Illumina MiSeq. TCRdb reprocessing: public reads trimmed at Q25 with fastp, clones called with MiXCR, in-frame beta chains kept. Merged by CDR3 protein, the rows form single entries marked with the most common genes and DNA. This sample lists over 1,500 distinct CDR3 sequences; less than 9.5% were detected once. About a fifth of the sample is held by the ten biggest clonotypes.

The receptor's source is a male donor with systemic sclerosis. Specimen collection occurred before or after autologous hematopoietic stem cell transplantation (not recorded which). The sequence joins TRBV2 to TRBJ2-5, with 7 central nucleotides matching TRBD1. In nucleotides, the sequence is TGTGCCAGCCTGAACTCACAAGGGGGCAAAGAGACCCAGTACTTC. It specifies CASLNSQGGKETQYF.